This TCR beta chain derives from a study of beta chain features in type 1 diabetes (dated by TCRdb to 2016 to 2018). At the level of the whole study: Patients and healthy donors did not differ in mean age, gender distribution, total cell number or subset yield. A total of roughly 98,000,000 sorted cells were examined across all samples, and RNA yield correlated strongly with the number of cells per subset. In the study, recently diagnosed type 1 diabetes patients and matched healthy donors were compared on the TCRB repertoires of their sorted circulating CD4+ T cell subsets. Regulatory and stem cell-like memory subsets were obtained from only 8 patients and about eight healthy donors, while naive and central memory subsets were obtained from all 30 or so donors. On the study overall, not on this receptor specifically: Naive, central memory and regulatory TCRB repertoires appeared more similar among patients than among healthy donors. Only small numbers of individuals were included in the HLA sub-analyses, which left unresolved whether HLA type had any influence on TCRB rearrangement. Because cDNA was sequenced instead of genomic DNA, highly expressing activated cells could be over-represented, though the groups showed no difference in activation or CD3 levels. In all four CD4+ subsets, TCRB CDR3 length was moderately but significantly shorter in type 1 diabetes patients. PCR might favor shorter templates, but patient and control samples were amplified and corrected together, so any skew would affect both groups equally. At VDJ recombination sites, type 1 diabetes patients had fewer insertions and more deleted nucleotides, which implies abnormalities in thymic rearrangement.

From each donor, a single peripheral blood sample of approximately 120 mL on average was drawn into heparinised tubes. A BD FACSAria II was used to sort naive, central memory, regulatory and stem cell-like memory CD4+ T cells with a panel that included CD45RO, CCR7, CD25, CD127, CD95 and CD27. All sorted populations exceeded 95% purity. Right away, PBMCs were isolated by Lymphoprep density gradient centrifugation and were stained directly, with no culture step. So that batch effects would be minimized, each experiment stained and sorted samples in pairs, pairing one healthy donor with one patient. A few counts support this clone. What antigen it recognizes has not been identified. No base quality information exists; no much larger clone differs at one position. The entire amount of isolated RNA was reverse transcribed using the High Capacity cDNA Reverse Transcription Kit, so the sequenced TCRB transcripts were expressed ones. Deep immunoSEQ sequencing was applied to naive, central memory and regulatory T cell samples, giving an average of roughly 3.3 million total reads per sample. Sorted cells were lysed in RLT buffer and RNA was extracted with DNase-treated RNeasy Micro or Mini kits, depending on cell number. Each cell subset was processed on its own to prevent cross-contamination, while patient and healthy donor samples were processed together. The immunoSEQ multiplex PCR was used to amplify TCRB sequences from cDNA, generating 87-bp fragments that spanned the CDR3 region. Amplicons were sequenced on the Illumina HiSeq platform. As for how the authors treated the data: Synthetic template baselines were used to correct PCR bias computationally, reads within Hamming distance 2 were collapsed together, and singletons that could not be merged were discarded. Reads were aligned to IMGT to assign V, D and J genes, CDR3 length, and insertions or deletions at six rearrangement sites. Within each subset, clonotype counts were normalized to the number of sorted cells before true diversity and Gini coefficients were calculated with the tcR R package. Repertoire sharing was quantified using the overlap coefficient calculated on TCRB nucleotide sequences. TCRdb took over this immuneACCESS table, retaining in-frame rearrangements with V and J assigned. Such tables are incomplete; in checked studies, under half of the missing clones stem from an unresolved V gene, and the remainder is unexplained. The D gene and trimming were derived from the DNA, and the V and J assignments and clone size from that table. The table for this sample lists roughly 100,000 clones; under 30% of them were counted only once. 0.53% of the sample is taken by the ten largest.

The sequenced material came from central memory CD4+ T cells from blood. The TCR was taken from a woman younger than 30 with type 1 diabetes.

Read as DNA, the sequence is TGCGCCAGCAGCTTGGCAGGACTATCGCAAGAGACCCAGTACTTC. The resulting protein is CASSLAGLSQETQYF. The chain couples TRBV5-1 to TRBJ2-5, with TRBD2 as a weak D call on 6 bases. From the cysteine up to the phenylalanine, the CDR3 has a length of 15 residues. Only CDR3 DNA remains: 45 bases, in frame from the first base. V gives up 0 bases and J gives up 2 bases, and the segment between their germline ends measures 11 bases. CDR1 and CDR2, per the germline V gene, are SGHRS and YFSETQ.